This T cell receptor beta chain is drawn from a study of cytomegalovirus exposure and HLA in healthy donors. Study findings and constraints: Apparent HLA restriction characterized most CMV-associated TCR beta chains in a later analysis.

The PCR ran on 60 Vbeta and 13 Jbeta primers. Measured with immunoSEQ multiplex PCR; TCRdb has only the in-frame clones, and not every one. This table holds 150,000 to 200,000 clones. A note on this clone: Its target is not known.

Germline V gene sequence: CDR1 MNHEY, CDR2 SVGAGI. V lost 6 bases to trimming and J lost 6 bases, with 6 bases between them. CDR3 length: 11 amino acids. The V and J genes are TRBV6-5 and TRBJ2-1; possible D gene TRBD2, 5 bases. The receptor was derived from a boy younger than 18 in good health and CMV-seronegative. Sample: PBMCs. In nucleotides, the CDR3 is TGTGCCAGCAGCCGGGGCAATGAGCAGTTCTTC. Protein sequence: CASSRGNEQFF.